The 27 T cell receptor beta chains below all came from one sample that was sequenced in a study of blood T cell repertoires in COVID-19. The protocol was immunoSEQ multiplex PCR, while the TCRdb copy is restricted to in-frame clones and leaves out a portion. The repertoire holds roughly 73,000 clones, with more than 70% as singletons. Sequenced material: peripheral blood. Receptors originate from a man between 70 and 80 years old with active or convalescent COVID-19.

V usage is TRBV18 and J usage is TRBJ1-6, with D possibly TRBD1 on 5 matching bases. CDR3 length: 15 amino acids. Germline CDR1 is KGHSH and CDR2 is LQKENI. V was clipped by 1 base and J by 10 bases, with 14 bases between them. Written as DNA, the CDR3 is TGTGCCAGCTCACCACGGTCGGGGGACCAATCACCCCTCCACTTT. Translating gives CASSPRSGDQSPLHF.

The V and J genes are TRBV2 and TRBJ2-3, with 7 bases that match TRBD2. The CDR3 spans 11 residues. The V gene end was trimmed by 7 bases and the J gene end by 5 bases; junction bases not matched to a gene: 0. Germline V gene sequence: CDR1 SNHLY, CDR2 FYNNEI. CDR3 nucleotide sequence: TGTGCCAGCACGGGGGGAGATACGCAGTATTTT. It yields the protein CASTGGDTQYF.

The V and J genes are TRBV5-1 and TRBJ2-7; 9 bases agree with TRBD2. The J segment lost 3 bases and the V segment lost 4 bases, leaving 8 bases of the junction unmatched. There are 15 residues in the CDR3. Per germline, CDR1 SGHRS and CDR2 YFSETQ. The CDR3 nucleotides are TGCGCCAGCAGCCCCAGACCTAGCGGGAACTACGAGCAGTACTTC. Translation gives CASSPRPSGNYEQYF.

Points on this clone: The CDR3 does not close with the conserved phenylalanine or tryptophan, likely indicating a read error. No DNA is shown, since the ends of the CDR3 on it are uncertain; the CDR3 is the one TCRdb lists. CDR3 residues: CASSTGPGITKCPI. The chain recombines TRBV2 with TRBJ1-4; TRBD1 reflects the table's D call only, with no check against the DNA. The germline CDR1 and CDR2 sequences are SNHLY and FYNNEI. The CDR3 is 14 amino acids in total, end residues counted.

This clone was seen a single time. The chain recombines TRBV18 with TRBJ1-1, with 11 bases matching TRBD1. Trimming at V came to 2 bases and at J to 5 bases, leaving 4 bases not matched to a gene. The CDR3 runs 15 residues. Germline V gives CDR1 KGHSH, CDR2 LQKENI. The CDR3 bases are TGTGCCAGCTCACCATCGGGACAGGGGGGGACTGAAGCTTTCTTT. Translated: CASSPSGQGGTEAFF.

CDR3 loop: CASSLGGWLNTEAFF. Written as DNA, the CDR3 is TGTGCCAGCTCACTAGGCGGCTGGCTGAACACTGAAGCTTTCTTT. This chain uses TRBV18 with TRBJ1-1; no definite D call. The CDR3 length is 15 residues. The germline CDR1 and CDR2 sequences are KGHSH and LQKENI. V lost 4 bases to trimming and J lost 0 bases, with 12 bases between them.

The rearrangement links TRBV30 to TRBJ1-6, with D maybe TRBD1 (5 bases). The CDR3 sequence is 10 residues long. Germline values: CDR1 GTSNPN, CDR2 SVGIG (reference sequence). V lost 8 bases and J 7 bases, leaving 6 bases between the germline ends. The CDR3 protein is CARQNSPLHF. In DNA, the CDR3 is TGTGCCAGACAGAATTCACCCCTCCACTTT.

The J gene is TRBJ1-2, the V gene TRBV12-3 or TRBV12-4, with unresolved D. The CDR3 extends over 13 amino acids. Trimming took off 1 base at V and 8 bases at J, with 11 bases between the two ends. CDR3 DNA sequence: TGTGCCAGCAGTTTAGACCCATTTCAGGGCTACACCTTC. Translated: CASSLDPFQGYTF.

The V call is TRBV7-8, the J call TRBJ1-6, with D possibly TRBD1 on 5 matching bases. V lost 3 bases and J 10 bases, leaving 13 bases between the germline ends. Germline V CDR1 and CDR2: SGHVS, FQNEAQ. The CDR3 is 14 amino acids. CDR3: CASSFTGLGSPLHF. DNA of the CDR3: TGTGCCAGCAGCTTTACAGGCTTAGGGTCACCCCTCCACTTT.

V and J are TRBV7-2 and TRBJ2-7, with 10 positions matching TRBD1. CDR3 length: 13 residues. Germline V gene sequence: CDR1 SGHTA, CDR2 FQGNSA. Trimming took 3 bases from V and 6 from J; bases not matched to a gene: 2. The CDR3 coding sequence is TGTGCCAGCAGCTTCGGACAGGGGGGCGAGCAGTACTTC. This sequence encodes CASSFGQGGEQYF.

The CDR3 DNA follows: TGTGCCAGCAGTCCATTGGACTCCCTGGGAGAGCAGTACTTC. Protein sequence: CASSPLDSLGEQYF. V is TRBV6-5 and J is TRBJ2-7; a weak D match, TRBD2 (5 bases). The CDR3 has 14 residues. Germline CDR1 and CDR2: MNHEY and SVGAGI. Trimming took 5 bases from V and 7 from J, leaving 18 bases between them.

The V call is TRBV6-1, the J call TRBJ1-4, with a weak D call TRBD1 (5 bases). Trimming pared 2 bases from V and 1 base from J, leaving 5 bases between. This CDR3 region has 14 residues. Germline V gene lookup returns CDR1 MNHNS and CDR2 SASEGT. CDR3 nucleotide sequence: TGTGCCAGCAGTGAAAGGGGAACTAATGAAAAACTGTTTTTT. This encodes CASSERGTNEKLFF.

The V and J genes are TRBV2 and TRBJ2-7; D not certain. Trimming left V 2 bases short and J 0 bases short, with 8 bases between. CDR1 and CDR2 from the germline V gene are SNHLY and FYNNEI. The CDR3 is 14 residues long. The CDR3: CASSEHDSSYEQYF. The CDR3 DNA reads as TGTGCCAGCAGTGAACATGATAGCTCCTACGAGCAGTACTTC.

V usage is TRBV5-1 and J usage is TRBJ2-1; D is possibly TRBD2 (5 bases). The CDR3 has 16 residues. Looked up from germline, CDR1 is SGHRS and CDR2 is YFSETQ. V was cut by 5 bases and J by 0 bases, with 15 bases left in between. DNA for the CDR3: TGCGCCAGCAGATCCATAGCGTCGGGCTCCTACAATGAGCAGTTCTTC. As protein: CASRSIASGSYNEQFF.

This sequence joins TRBV10-3 and TRBJ1-1; 7 nucleotides agree with TRBD1. The CDR3 covers 14 residues. Trimming removed 6 bases from V and 0 bases from J; junction bases left unmatched: 4. Germline lookup yields CDR1 ENHRY and CDR2 SYGVKD. CDR3 sequence reads: CAIREDRVNTEAFF. The CDR3 region has the DNA TGTGCCATCAGGGAAGACAGGGTGAACACTGAAGCTTTCTTT.

CDR3 nucleotides: TGTGCCAGTGCGGCGCTCTATAATTCACCCCTCCACTTT. It translates to CASAALYNSPLHF. The gene calls are TRBV19 and TRBJ1-6; D uncertain. This CDR3 region has 13 residues. Germline V gives CDR1 LNHDA, CDR2 SQIVND (reference sequence). V was cut by 8 bases and J by 3 bases, with 8 bases left in between.

V gene TRBV10-2 combines with J gene TRBJ2-2, with a weak D call TRBD1 (6 bases). The CDR3 totals 15 residues. Germline V lookup: CDR1 WSHSY, CDR2 SAAADI. V lost 6 bases and J 4 bases, leaving 15 bases between the germline ends. CDR3 region: CASRADGGGTGELFF. For the CDR3, the DNA is TGCGCCAGCAGAGCGGATGGGGGCGGCACCGGGGAGCTGTTTTTT.

CDR3 protein: CASSLRLAGTDTQYF. CDR3 sequence (DNA): TGTGCCAGCAGCTTGAGACTAGCGGGCACAGATACGCAGTATTTT. The gene calls are TRBV5-6 and TRBJ2-3; 9 bases are shared with TRBD2. CDR1 and CDR2 (germline): SGHDT, YYEEEE. The CDR3 runs to 15 residues. V was pared by 1 base and J by 1 base, with 1 base of the junction left unmatched.

The J gene is TRBJ1-5, the V gene TRBV19; D possibly corresponds to TRBD1 (5 bases). The CDR3 has 14 residues. Germline loops: CDR1 LNHDA, CDR2 SQIVND (reference sequence). The V and J ends lost 6 bases and 6 bases respectively, with 15 bases between them. CDR3 sequence (DNA): TGTGCCAGTAGGTCTGGAAGGGGAGGTCAGCCCCAGCATTTT. Residues: CASRSGRGGQPQHF.

The rearrangement uses TRBV3-1 (or the pseudogene TRBV3-2) and TRBJ2-1, with TRBD2 identical over 15 bases. CDR3 length: 16 amino acids. Germline CDR1 LGHDT, CDR2 YNNKEL (reference sequence). Losses at the gene ends were 4 bases for V and 6 bases for J; bases not matched to a gene: 4. For the CDR3, the DNA is TGTGCCAGCAGCCGACGGACTAGCGGGAGGGGCAATGAGCAGTTCTTC. Translating gives CASSRRTSGRGNEQFF.

V usage is TRBV18 and J usage is TRBJ2-1; D possibly corresponds to TRBD2 (6 bases). The CDR3 length is 16 residues. The V and J ends lost 1 base and 6 bases respectively, with 16 bases between them. Germline assignment: CDR1 KGHSH and CDR2 LQKENI. Written as DNA, the CDR3 is TGTGCCAGCTCACCACGCCGGGCGGGAAACGGCAATGAGCAGTTCTTC. As protein: CASSPRRAGNGNEQFF.

The chain uses TRBV10-3 and TRBJ2-7; D is possibly TRBD2 (5 bases). Deletions cut 0 bases from V and 7 bases from J, with 10 bases between. The CDR3 extends over 13 amino acids. Germline V CDR1 and CDR2: ENHRY, SYGVKD. CDR3 in amino acids: CAISESAEGEQYF. CDR3 DNA sequence: TGTGCCATCAGTGAGTCAGCGGAAGGTGAGCAGTACTTC.

This chain uses TRBV7-2 with TRBJ1-1; 7 bases are a match to TRBD1. V shed 4 bases, J shed 5 bases, and the junction held 4 bases outside the gene matches. CDR3 size: 13 residues. Germline CDR1 and CDR2: SGHTA and FQGNSA. CDR3 bases: TGTGCCAGCAGCTCGTACAGGGGAACTGAAGCTTTCTTT. Protein: CASSSYRGTEAFF.

This clone occurred a few times. V gene TRBV5-4 combines with J gene TRBJ1-6; D not resolved. Per the germline V gene, CDR1 is SGHNT and CDR2 is YYREEE (reference sequence). V was clipped by 4 bases and J by 0 bases, with 5 bases between them. The CDR3 loop spans 14 amino acids. This chain's CDR3 is CASSGSSYNSPLHF. CDR3 coding DNA: TGTGCCAGCAGCGGCAGCTCCTATAATTCACCCCTCCACTTT.

This chain links TRBV7-8 with TRBJ2-7; TRBD1 agrees at 10 bases. V lost 0 bases to trimming and J lost 6 bases; unmatched junction nucleotides: 8. Germline V gene sequence: CDR1 SGHVS, CDR2 FQNEAQ. This CDR3 region has 16 residues. The CDR3 nucleotides are TGTGCCAGCAGCTTAGCGCTTTCGGGACAGGGGAGCGAGCAGTACTTC. The encoded protein is CASSLALSGQGSEQYF.

The chain links TRBV6-4 to TRBJ2-6; 9 nucleotides line up with TRBD1. The V segment lost 8 bases and the J segment 11 bases; nucleotides outside the gene matches: 4. The germline V gene encodes CDR1 MRHNA and CDR2 SNTAGT. CDR3 size: 12 residues. CDR3: CASGGQGDVLTF. In DNA form, the CDR3 reads TGTGCCAGCGGGGGACAGGGAGACGTCCTGACTTTC.

The rearrangement uses TRBV2 and TRBJ1-4; TRBD1 aligns across 12 bases. Trimming took 5 bases from V and 1 from J; bases not matched to a gene: 2. This CDR3 contains 16 residues. The germline gives CDR1 SNHLY, CDR2 FYNNEI. The CDR3 nucleotides read TGTGCCAGCAGTTGGGACAGGGGGCGAACTAATGAAAAACTGTTTTTT. This codes for CASSWDRGRTNEKLFF.